The T cell receptor (beta chain) described here comes from a study of T cell responses to AZD1222 COVID-19 vaccine. Per the germline V gene, CDR1 is SGDLS and CDR2 is YYNGEE. This CDR3 comprises 15 residues. Between the trimmed V and J ends, which lost 0 bases and 3 bases, there was a span of 13 bases. Study-level results: Most donors were white British, females outnumbered males, and clonal diversity was possibly underestimated.

Sequencing used immunoSEQ multiplex PCR; TCRdb keeps in-frame clones, though not all of them. Seen here are around 180,000 clones, 90% to 95% observed once, and the top ten hold about 1.5%. Concerning this clone itself: Its antigen is as yet unknown.

This TCR was recovered from an adult who received the AZD1222 COVID-19 vaccine. This chain joins TRBV9 and TRBJ2-7; a possible D gene is TRBD2 (7 bases). The sample in question was peripheral blood, obtained 28 days after the second AZD1222 dose. The CDR3: CASSVAAGEGYEQYF. CDR3 DNA sequence: TGTGCCAGCAGCGTAGCGGCAGGGGAGGGCTACGAGCAGTACTTC.